This TCR beta chain derives from a study of blood T cell repertoires in COVID-19. Sequenced by immunoSEQ multiplex PCR; TCRdb stores in-frame clones only, minus some. The data show approximately 300,000 clones, with just over 85% seen just once and about 4.2% held by the top ten. Cohort 3 recovered donors had two negative PCRs, clearance, or symptom resolution. V shed 2 bases and J shed 3 bases, with 8 bases lying between them. CDR1 is KGHSH and CDR2 is LQKENI in the germline V gene. The CDR3 sequence is 14 residues long. The material sequenced was PBMCs or T cells enriched from blood (not recorded which). The rearrangement links TRBV18 to TRBJ2-1; TRBD1 is a possible D gene (5 bases). This TCR came from a man in his thirties or forties who had recovered from COVID-19. CDR3 region: CASSPGQGYNEQFF. The DNA of the CDR3 is TGTGCCAGCTCACCAGGCCAGGGCTACAATGAGCAGTTCTTC.